Each of the 10 T cell receptor beta chains below was sequenced from the same sample in a study of T cells in narcolepsy. The data were produced by immunoSEQ multiplex PCR, yet TCRdb's version contains in-frame clones alone and is incomplete. The repertoire consists of tens of thousands of clones, with about four fifths occurring once and the leading ten covering 6.6%. Sequencing used memory (CD45RA-) CD4+ T cells from blood. The receptors were gathered from a human donor in good health.

CDR3 amino acids: CASSLEFAIEQFF. The DNA for the CDR3 is TGTGCCAGCTCACTAGAATTCGCGATTGAGCAGTTCTTC. This rearrangement joins TRBV18 to TRBJ2-1; D is uncertain. The CDR3 totals 13 residues. Germline CDR1 reads KGHSH; CDR2 reads LQKENI. Trimming removed 4 bases at V and 9 bases at J, with 13 bases between.

CDR3 coding DNA: TGCGCCAGCAGCCCCTACGAACAGGGGGCTGTCGAGCAGTACTTC. Translation gives CASSPYEQGAVEQYF. The gene calls are TRBV5-1 and TRBJ2-7; the match to TRBD1 covers 9 bases. CDR3 size: 15 residues. The germline CDR1 and CDR2 sequences are SGHRS and YFSETQ. V gave up 4 bases and J gave up 6 bases; unmatched junction bases: 11.

The chain employs TRBV18 and TRBJ2-3, with no clear D. Germline CDR1 and CDR2: KGHSH and LQKENI. The germline V and J ends were trimmed by 2 bases and 6 bases, with 3 bases remaining between them. CDR3 size: 11 residues. As DNA, the CDR3 is TGTGCCAGCTCACCAGAGGATACGCAGTATTTT. The encoded protein is CASSPEDTQYF.

The genes are TRBV7-9 and TRBJ2-5; no definite D call. CDR1 and CDR2 (germline): SEHNR, FQNEAQ (reference sequence). The V gene lost 5 bases and the J gene lost 5 bases, with 9 bases spanning the gap. CDR3 length equals 12 residues. This CDR3 reads CASSPEAETQYF. Here the CDR3 DNA reads TGTGCCAGCAGCCCAGAGGCCGAGACCCAGTACTTC.

The rearrangement joins TRBV9 to TRBJ1-6, with D uncertain. V lost 0 bases, J lost 7 bases, and 8 bases lay in between. The CDR3 spans 14 residues. CDR1 SGDLS and CDR2 YYNGEE come from the germline V gene. This CDR3 reads CASSVGQENSPLHF. CDR3 bases: TGTGCCAGCAGCGTAGGGCAGGAGAATTCACCCCTCCACTTT. The complete variable domain, with remaining parts taken from reference TRBV9 and TRBJ1-6, reads DSGVTQTPKHLITATGQRVTLRCSPRSGDLSVYWYQQSLDQGLQFLIQYYNGEERAKGNILERFSAQQFPDLHSELNLSSLELGDSALYFCASSVGQENSPLHFGNGTRLTVT.

This clone is labeled medium-sized. The CDR3: CAGGQDSNQPQHF. DNA for the CDR3: TGTGCCGGGGGACAGGATAGCAATCAGCCCCAGCATTTT. This chain joins TRBV2 and TRBJ1-5, with TRBD1 matching over 8 bases. The germline gives CDR1 SNHLY, CDR2 FYNNEI. The CDR3 is 13 residues long. The J segment lost 0 bases and the V segment lost 11 bases, leaving 3 bases of the junction unmatched.

V gene TRBV7-9 combines with J gene TRBJ1-2; a possible D gene is TRBD1 (6 bases). CDR1 and CDR2 (germline): SEHNR, FQNEAQ (reference sequence). Trimming stripped 4 bases from V and 2 bases from J, with 14 bases between. The CDR3 is 15 residues long. The CDR3 protein is CASSSSTGSNYGYTF. The DNA of the CDR3 is TGTGCCAGCAGCTCATCGACAGGCTCGAACTATGGCTACACCTTC.

The V call is TRBV5-1, the J call TRBJ2-3; D may match TRBD1 or TRBD2 (5 bases each). The length of the CDR3 is 19 residues. Looked up from germline, CDR1 is SGHRS and CDR2 is YFSETQ. V gave up 2 bases and J gave up 3 bases, with 25 bases separating them. The CDR3 loop reads CASSFRSFPVRGRTDTQYF. Here the CDR3 DNA reads TGCGCCAGCAGCTTTCGTTCTTTCCCCGTCCGGGGACGGACAGATACGCAGTATTTT. The whole variable domain, remainder taken from reference TRBV5-1 and TRBJ2-3, is KAGVTQTPRYLIKTRGQQVTLSCSPISGHRSVSWYQQTPGQGLQFLFEYFSETQRNKGNFPGRFSGRQFSNSRSEMNVSTLELGDSALYLCASSFRSFPVRGRTDTQYFGPGTRLTVL.

The genes are TRBV6-5 and TRBJ1-2, with D uncertain. The CDR3 contains 12 residues. CDR1 MNHEY and CDR2 SVGAGI come from the germline V gene. V was shortened by 0 bases and J by 8 bases, with 7 bases between the two germline ends. Here the CDR3 reads CASSYSWGGYTF. In nucleotides, the CDR3 is TGTGCCAGCAGTTACTCGTGGGGAGGCTACACCTTC.

This chain joins TRBV6-5 and TRBJ1-6, with 10 bases identical to TRBD1. Germline values: CDR1 MNHEY, CDR2 SVGAGI. With V trimmed by 6 bases and J by 8 bases, 7 bases remained unmatched. This CDR3 has 15 amino acids. CDR3 protein: CASSRLGTGDSPLHF. The CDR3 DNA follows: TGTGCCAGCAGCCGCTTAGGGACAGGGGATTCACCCCTCCACTTT.